This TCR beta chain is drawn from a study of blood T cell repertoires in COVID-19. Overall study: Acute-phase and convalescent COVID-19 samples originated in the United States, Italy and Spain.

The repertoire was sequenced with immunoSEQ multiplex PCR; TCRdb's copy has only in-frame clones and lacks some. Among 150,000 to 200,000 clones, 75% to 85% were seen once, and the ten largest hold 11%. The sequence was collected from a woman in her forties with COVID-19, enrolled during active disease. Sequencing used peripheral blood.

In DNA, the CDR3 is TGTGCCAGCCACGAGGTGAACAATTCACCCCTCCACTTT. Amino acids: CASHEVNNSPLHF. The J gene is TRBJ1-6, the V gene TRBV28; no definite D call. This CDR3 is 13 amino acids long. V lost 8 bases and J 7 bases, leaving 12 bases between the germline ends. CDR1 and CDR2 (germline): MDHEN, SYDVKM.